These 22 T cell receptor beta chains were all obtained from the same sample, sequenced in a study of blood T cell repertoires in COVID-19. The assay was immunoSEQ multiplex PCR, and TCRdb's table has in-frame clones only and misses some. Among 360,000 or so clones listed, approximately 89% were seen once. Specimen: PBMCs or T cells enriched from blood (not recorded which). All receptors come from a young woman who had recovered from COVID-19.

V and J are TRBV6-5 and TRBJ2-7; possible D gene TRBD1, 5 bases. V was clipped by 5 bases and J by 0 bases, with 14 bases between them. Germline CDR1 is MNHEY and CDR2 is SVGAGI. The CDR3 contains 15 residues. The CDR3: CASSKAGQYSYEQYF. For the CDR3, the DNA is TGTGCCAGCAGTAAGGCCGGACAATACTCCTACGAGCAGTACTTC.

This chain links TRBV2 with TRBJ1-2, with D tentatively TRBD1 (6 bases). V lost 6 bases and J lost 5, with 16 bases in between. CDR1 is SNHLY and CDR2 is FYNNEI in the germline V gene. The CDR3 loop spans 14 amino acids. The CDR3 sequence is CASRVPRGGYGYTF. In DNA, the CDR3 is TGTGCCAGCAGAGTCCCCAGGGGCGGGTATGGCTACACCTTC.

The rearrangement uses TRBV2 and TRBJ2-5; 9 bases align to TRBD2. The CDR3 consists of 15 residues. CDR1 is SNHLY and CDR2 is FYNNEI in the germline V gene. V shed 6 bases and J 2 bases; nucleotides not matched to a gene: 7. In DNA form, the CDR3 reads TGTGCCAGCAGCCCGCAGCTAGCGGGGCAAGAGACCCAGTACTTC. This sequence encodes CASSPQLAGQETQYF.

The rearrangement joins TRBV7-9 to TRBJ2-7; 12 bases agree with TRBD2. This CDR3 has 18 amino acids. Germline CDR1 is SEHNR and CDR2 is FQNEAQ (reference sequence). The junction had 13 bases not matched to a gene; V was cut back by 4 bases and J by 3 bases. The CDR3 DNA follows: TGTGCCAGCAGCTACTGGACTAGCGGGATCCCGAGAGGCTACGAGCAGTACTTC. Amino acids: CASSYWTSGIPRGYEQYF.

This clone showed up just a few times. V gene TRBV7-6 combines with J gene TRBJ1-2; D is undetermined. The V gene lost 5 bases and the J gene lost 6 bases, with 13 bases spanning the gap. CDR3 length: 13 residues. Germline V gene sequence: CDR1 SGHVS, CDR2 FNYEAQ. The CDR3 here is CASSRSMQDGYTF. The DNA for the CDR3 is TGTGCCAGCAGCCGATCTATGCAGGATGGCTACACCTTC.

The V and J genes are TRBV12-5 and TRBJ2-1, with D tentatively TRBD1 (6 bases). CDR3 length: 15 amino acids. V gave up 3 bases and J gave up 7 bases, with 16 bases separating them. Germline V gene sequence: CDR1 LGHNT, CDR2 FRNRAP. CDR3 amino acids: CASGFGQGIENEQFF. DNA of the CDR3: TGTGCTAGTGGTTTTGGGCAGGGGATAGAGAATGAGCAGTTCTTC.

V gene TRBV25-1 combines with J gene TRBJ2-2; D may be TRBD2 (6 bases). Germline loops: CDR1 MGHDK, CDR2 SYGVNS. V shed 3 bases and J shed 3 bases, with 11 bases lying between them. The CDR3 contains 15 residues. Here the CDR3 DNA reads TGTGCCAGCAGTGAGGCAGGGACTCACACCGGGGAGCTGTTTTTT. Translating it yields CASSEAGTHTGELFF. The full variable domain, completed using reference TRBV25-1 and TRBJ2-2, is EADIYQTPRYLVIGTGKKITLECSQTMGHDKMYWYQQDPGMELHLIHYSYGVNSTEKGDLSSESTVSRIRTEHFPLTLESARPSHTSQYLCASSEAGTHTGELFFGEGSRLTVL.

The rearrangement links TRBV7-9 to TRBJ1-3; TRBD1 might be the D (5 bases). Germline lookup yields CDR1 SEHNR and CDR2 FQNEAQ (reference sequence). V was trimmed by 3 bases and J by 7 bases, leaving 25 bases between them. The CDR3 length is 18 residues. The CDR3 nucleotides read TGTGCCAGCAGCTTTGTTCACTTGGGGCGCTTTGAGCTGAACACCATATATTTT. Translation: CASSFVHLGRFELNTIYF.

This sequence joins TRBV9 and TRBJ2-2; D possibly corresponds to TRBD1 (6 bases). The V and J ends lost 1 base and 0 bases respectively, with 10 bases between them. The length of the CDR3 is 16 residues. Germline V gives CDR1 SGDLS, CDR2 YYNGEE. Here the CDR3 reads CASSVQGIANTGELFF. CDR3 bases: TGTGCCAGCAGCGTACAGGGGATTGCGAACACCGGGGAGCTGTTTTTT.

The J gene is TRBJ2-7, the V gene TRBV4-2, with D uncertain. The CDR3 loop spans 16 amino acids. V was cut by 0 bases and J by 0 bases, with 12 bases left in between. Germline loops: CDR1 LGHNA, CDR2 YNFKEQ. The CDR3 is CASSQEGAAGSYEQYF. The CDR3, as DNA: TGTGCCAGCAGCCAAGAGGGTGCGGCTGGCTCCTACGAGCAGTACTTC.

V is TRBV4-1 and J is TRBJ2-7, with TRBD2 matching over 7 bases. Trimming at V came to 4 bases and at J to 2 bases, leaving 8 bases not matched to a gene. CDR3 size: 15 residues. CDR1 MGHRA and CDR2 YSYEKL come from the germline V gene. CDR3 loop: CASSLGASGTYEQYF. In DNA, the CDR3 is TGCGCCAGCAGCCTTGGGGCTAGCGGAACCTACGAGCAGTACTTC.

The chain couples TRBV7-2 to TRBJ2-5; the match to TRBD2 covers 12 bases. The germline gives CDR1 SGHTA, CDR2 FQGNSA. Trimming cost V 10 bases and J 5 bases; bases outside gene matches: 14. This CDR3 comprises 16 residues. The CDR3 coding sequence is TGTGCCACCGCGATCCTAGCGGGGGGGCCGAGGGAGACCCAGTACTTC. Translating gives CATAILAGGPRETQYF.

This chain links TRBV9 with TRBJ2-1, with 9 positions matching TRBD2. V lost 0 bases and J lost 5; bases outside the gene matches: 12. The germline CDR1 and CDR2 sequences are SGDLS and YYNGEE. CDR3 size: 18 residues. As DNA, the CDR3 is TGTGCCAGCAGCGTAGAAGGATCAGGCGGGAGGGGCAACAATGAGCAGTTCTTC. It encodes CASSVEGSGGRGNNEQFF.

The chain uses TRBV3-1 (or the pseudogene TRBV3-2) and TRBJ2-7, with D possibly matching TRBD2 (6 bases). V gave up 7 bases and J gave up 1 base, with 11 bases separating them. The CDR3 is 13 amino acids. Germline loops: CDR1 LGHDT, CDR2 YNNKEL (reference sequence). The CDR3 protein is CASTLGLSYEQYF. CDR3 sequence (DNA): TGTGCCAGCACCTTGGGACTTTCCTACGAGCAGTACTTC.

The gene calls are TRBV29-1 and TRBJ1-4; TRBD1 is a possible D gene (5 bases). The CDR3 contains 14 residues. Trimming left V 4 bases short and J 5 bases short, with 14 bases between. Germline lookup yields CDR1 SQVTM and CDR2 ANQGSEA. CDR3 coding DNA: TGCAGCGTTGGGGGGACTTCCTCGAATGAAAAACTGTTTTTT. Protein product: CSVGGTSSNEKLFF.

The gene calls are TRBV10-3 and TRBJ1-3; no reliable D call. The CDR3 covers 16 residues. Trimming cost V 3 bases and J 5 bases, with 17 bases left between them. The germline V gene has CDR1 ENHRY and CDR2 SYGVKD. CDR3 region: CAISDYPGSRRNTIYF. CDR3 DNA sequence: TGTGCCATCAGTGACTATCCGGGTTCTAGGAGAAACACCATATATTTT.

This clone was seen a single time. The chain couples TRBV5-1 to TRBJ2-2; 11 bases align to TRBD2. CDR1 and CDR2 (germline): SGHRS, YFSETQ. The CDR3 has 17 amino acids. J gave up 7 bases and V 4 bases, and 12 bases lay outside the gene matches. The CDR3, as DNA: TGCGCCAGCAGCCCTAAGGGTGGGACTAGCGGTTTCGGGGAGCTGTTTTTT. Its translation is CASSPKGGTSGFGELFF.

This chain uses TRBV7-6 with TRBJ2-5; no reliable D call. Per germline, CDR1 SGHVS and CDR2 FNYEAQ. The V end lost 3 bases, the J end lost 2 bases, and 13 bases lay between the germline ends. The CDR3 is 15 residues long. The CDR3 DNA reads TGTGCCAGCAGCTTCCAAGGCGGTCGGCAAGAGACCCAGTACTTC. Amino acid sequence: CASSFQGGRQETQYF.

The CDR3, as DNA: TGCGCCAGCAGCCAAGATCTTTTTGTGGGACTAGCGGGGAAGAGGGCCAAAAACATTCAGTACTTC. It translates to CASSQDLFVGLAGKRAKNIQYF. The chain is built from TRBV4-1 and TRBJ2-4, with 13 bases aligning to TRBD2. Trimming cost V 0 bases and J 1 base; bases outside gene matches: 15. The CDR3 is 22 residues long. The V gene's germline CDR1 is MGHRA and CDR2 YSYEKL.

A few counts support this clone. The V call is TRBV5-1, the J call TRBJ1-4; 7 positions agree with TRBD1. CDR1 and CDR2 (germline): SGHRS, YFSETQ. The CDR3 contains 15 residues. V gave up 2 bases and J gave up 1 base; unmatched junction bases: 2. The CDR3 reads CASSFQGGTNEKLFF. Written as DNA, the CDR3 is TGCGCCAGCAGCTTTCAGGGGGGAACTAATGAAAAACTGTTTTTT.

This chain connects TRBV27 to TRBJ1-2; TRBD1 matches at 7 bases. CDR1 MNHEY and CDR2 SMNVEV come from the germline V gene (reference sequence). The CDR3 is 14 amino acids. The V gene end was trimmed by 4 bases and the J gene end by 5 bases; junction bases not matched to a gene: 7. CDR3 protein: CASSSFQGEYGYTF. The CDR3 DNA reads as TGTGCCAGCAGTTCCTTCCAGGGGGAGTATGGCTACACCTTC.

The chain couples TRBV10-2 to TRBJ1-4; 7 bases match TRBD1. CDR3 length equals 15 residues. Trimming cost V 7 bases and J 6 bases; bases outside gene matches: 11. Germline V gene lookup returns CDR1 WSHSY and CDR2 SAAADI. The DNA of the CDR3 is TGCGCCAGCAATAATGGCGGCAGGGGGGATGAAAAACTGTTTTTT. This codes for CASNNGGRGDEKLFF.